Presented here are 23 T cell receptor beta chains from one specimen sequenced in a study of blood T cell repertoires in COVID-19. Produced via immunoSEQ multiplex PCR; TCRdb's table is partial and in-frame only. This sample has approximately 10,000 clones; around 85% occur once, and the top ten carry roughly 5.1%. The sequenced sample consisted of peripheral blood. Receptor source: a human donor in a cohort sampled during active COVID-19.

V and J are TRBV7-2 and TRBJ2-2, with a possible D match to TRBD2 (7 bases). Germline CDR1 SGHTA, CDR2 FQGNSA. The CDR3 extends over 14 amino acids. V dropped 5 bases and J dropped 6 bases, with 13 bases sitting between them. CDR3: CASSEVGGAGELFF. CDR3 sequence (DNA): TGTGCCAGCAGCGAAGTAGGGGGGGCCGGGGAGCTGTTTTTT.

The chain uses TRBV6-1 and TRBJ2-5, with D tentatively TRBD2 (5 bases). Germline V CDR1 and CDR2: MNHNS, SASEGT. The CDR3 totals 14 residues. V lost 2 bases and J lost 5, with 12 bases in between. The DNA for the CDR3 is TGTGCCAGCAGTGAATCGGCTAGCCGGGAGACCCAGTACTTC. Translated, it gives CASSESASRETQYF.

The genes are TRBV5-1 and TRBJ2-3, with TRBD2 matching over 8 bases. CDR3 length: 14 amino acids. Germline V gene lookup returns CDR1 SGHRS and CDR2 YFSETQ. V shed 4 bases and J 5 bases; nucleotides not matched to a gene: 6. CDR3 DNA: TGCGCCAGCAGCCAAAGCGGGGGCAGAGATACGCAGTATTTT. Protein sequence: CASSQSGGRDTQYF.

V and J are TRBV6-5 and TRBJ1-2; 8 bases agree with TRBD1. Germline CDR1 and CDR2: MNHEY and SVGAGI. Germline trimming cut 8 bases from V and 0 bases from J; bases unmatched to any gene: 2. The CDR3 consists of 13 residues. DNA of the CDR3: TGTGCCAGCCGGGACAGGACTAACTATGGCTACACCTTC. Its translation: CASRDRTNYGYTF.

J is TRBJ1-2 and V is TRBV18; D possibly corresponds to TRBD1 (5 bases). Germline lookup yields CDR1 KGHSH and CDR2 LQKENI. Trimming took off 3 bases at V and 3 bases at J, with 14 bases between the two ends. The CDR3 has 15 amino acids. Here the CDR3 reads CASSPERGYHYGYTF. In DNA, the CDR3 is TGTGCCAGCTCACCCGAAAGGGGATATCACTATGGCTACACCTTC.

This sequence joins TRBV7-9 and TRBJ2-7; D perhaps matches TRBD2 (5 bases). In germline, CDR1 is SEHNR, CDR2 FQNEAQ (reference sequence). Trimming removed 1 base from V and 1 base from J, with 14 bases in between. The CDR3 runs to 16 residues. CDR3: CASSLGRGYQSYEQYF. CDR3 nucleotides: TGTGCCAGCAGCTTAGGCCGAGGGTACCAATCCTACGAGCAGTACTTC.

This clone was counted between two and nine times. The chain uses TRBV6-6 and TRBJ2-1; D may be TRBD2 (5 bases). V lost 2 bases and J lost 6, with 17 bases in between. The CDR3 sequence is 16 residues long. Germline CDR1 reads MNHNY; CDR2 reads SVGAGI (reference sequence). The CDR3 loop is CASSYLRDTSPNEQFF. The CDR3 nucleotides are TGTGCCAGCAGTTACCTTCGGGATACCAGCCCCAATGAGCAGTTCTTC.

The chain joins TRBV28 to TRBJ1-5, with a possible D match to TRBD1 (6 bases). The V gene's germline CDR1 is MDHEN and CDR2 SYDVKM. Trimming took off 2 bases at V and 5 bases at J, with 19 bases between the two ends. The CDR3 spans 17 residues. CDR3 DNA: TGTGCCAGCAGTTTAGACAGGCTTGGGGGGGCGGATCAGCCCCAGCATTTT. This gives the protein CASSLDRLGGADQPQHF.

This chain links TRBV10-3 with TRBJ1-2; D perhaps matches TRBD1 (5 bases). Germline V CDR1 and CDR2: ENHRY, SYGVKD. V was cut by 5 bases and J by 0 bases, with 16 bases left in between. The CDR3 has 16 residues. The CDR3 DNA reads TGTGCCATCAGTAAGCTACAAGACAGCTCTAACTATGGCTACACCTTC. Translation gives CAISKLQDSSNYGYTF.

The chain links TRBV19 to TRBJ2-7, with TRBD2 matching 7 bases. Germline CDR1 reads LNHDA; CDR2 reads SQIVND (reference sequence). J lost 6 bases, V lost 3 bases, and 5 bases had no gene match. The CDR3 loop spans 13 amino acids. The CDR3 DNA is TGTGCCAGTAGTATTGGCGGGAGCGGCGAGCAGTACTTC. Encoded protein: CASSIGGSGEQYF. Together with reference TRBV19 and TRBJ2-7, the CDR3 gives the full variable domain: DGGITQSPKYLFRKEGQNVTLSCEQNLNHDAMYWYRQDPGQGLRLIYYSQIVNDFQKGDIAEGYSVSREKKESFPLTVTSAQKNPTAFYLCASSIGGSGEQYFGPGTRLTVT.

This clone has more than one count but fewer than ten. The rearrangement links TRBV2 to TRBJ1-6; weak D call: TRBD1 (6 bases). The germline V gene encodes CDR1 SNHLY and CDR2 FYNNEI. The ends were cut back, 5 bases at V and 10 bases at J, with 18 bases in the middle. The CDR3 has 15 amino acids. CDR3 protein: CASSPHTGIGSPLHF. CDR3 DNA sequence: TGTGCCAGCAGTCCACACACAGGGATCGGCTCACCCCTCCACTTT.

The chain uses TRBV7-9 and TRBJ1-2; D is unclear. In germline, CDR1 is SEHNR, CDR2 FQNEAQ (reference sequence). The CDR3 extends over 14 amino acids. V was clipped by 3 bases and J by 3 bases, with 11 bases between them. CDR3: CASSFSQDYYGYTF. The CDR3, as DNA: TGTGCCAGCAGCTTCTCGCAGGACTACTATGGCTACACCTTC.

The CDR3 DNA reads as TGTGCCAGCAGCTTAATATCAGGACCTAGCGCTTGGGGGAATGAGCAGTTCTTC. Translating it yields CASSLISGPSAWGNEQFF. The rearrangement joins TRBV7-2 to TRBJ2-1, with a tentative D call TRBD2 (6 bases). The CDR3 length is 18 residues. Trimming cost V 2 bases and J 7 bases, with 24 bases left between them. CDR1 is SGHTA and CDR2 is FQGNSA in the germline V gene.

This chain joins TRBV7-3 and TRBJ2-2, with a possible D match to TRBD2 (11 bases). CDR1 is SGHTA and CDR2 is FQGTGA in the germline V gene. The CDR3 covers 21 residues. Trimming removed 4 bases at V and 7 bases at J, with 34 bases between. Here the CDR3 DNA reads TGTGCCAGCAGCTCCCGACAGGGGGCGGGTACTAGCGGGAGAGGTGGCGGGGAGCTGTTTTTT. It specifies CASSSRQGAGTSGRGGGELFF.

The rearrangement uses TRBV9 and TRBJ2-5; D not resolved. With 3 bases removed from V and 5 bases from J, the gap between germline ends came to 11 bases. The CDR3 runs 13 residues. Germline CDR1 SGDLS, CDR2 YYNGEE. The CDR3 coding sequence is TGTGCCAGCAGCGGGTACCCCGGGGAGACCCAGTACTTC. Its protein product is CASSGYPGETQYF.

In this sample, this clone turned up a few times. The chain combines TRBV9 with TRBJ2-5, with D unclear. The CDR3 is 16 residues long. CDR1 and CDR2 from the germline V gene are SGDLS and YYNGEE. V was clipped by 0 bases and J by 5 bases, with 17 bases between them. As DNA, the CDR3 is TGTGCCAGCAGCGTAGAAGGCGCCCTGGGCAGGGAGACCCAGTACTTC. Protein product: CASSVEGALGRETQYF.

The chain is built from TRBV14 and TRBJ2-2, with TRBD1 as a possible D gene (6 bases). The CDR3 is 15 amino acids. The V gene lost 3 bases and the J gene lost 3 bases, with 11 bases spanning the gap. Germline V CDR1 and CDR2: SGHDN, FVKESK. The CDR3 loop reads CASSQKGGHTGELFF. CDR3 sequence (DNA): TGTGCCAGCAGCCAGAAAGGGGGACACACCGGGGAGCTGTTTTTT.

The V call is TRBV9, the J call TRBJ1-2, with 7 bases aligning to TRBD1. This CDR3 contains 14 residues. CDR1 and CDR2 from the germline V gene are SGDLS and YYNGEE. The J segment lost 1 base and the V segment lost 5 bases, leaving 5 bases of the junction unmatched. The DNA of the CDR3 is TGTGCCAGCAGGCGGGACAGTCTTAACTATGGCTACACCTTC. Translated: CASRRDSLNYGYTF.

This clone was detected only once. The V call is TRBV21-1, the J call TRBJ2-5; the table assigns TRBD2, which was not confirmed against the DNA. TRBV21-1 corresponds to a pseudogene. CDR3 size: 17 residues. CDR3 bases: TGTGCCAGCAGCAAGGGGGGGGCGGGGACATCCCAAGAGACCCAGTACTTC. As protein: CASSKGGAGTSQETQYF.

The chain employs TRBV13 and TRBJ1-4, with TRBD1 identical over 9 bases. Germline CDR1 and CDR2: PRHDT and FYEKMQ (reference sequence). This CDR3 has 15 amino acids. V dropped 0 bases and J dropped 7; count of bases not matched to a gene: 3. As DNA, the CDR3 is TGTGCCAGCAGCTTAGGGGACAGGGGTGTTGAAAAACTGTTTTTT. Its protein product is CASSLGDRGVEKLFF.

The table lists this clone with a few counts. The genes are TRBV27 and TRBJ1-2, with a tentative D call TRBD1 (6 bases). Trimming took off 2 bases at V and 3 bases at J, with 13 bases between the two ends. CDR1 is MNHEY, CDR2 SMNVEV, per germline (reference sequence). The CDR3 covers 15 residues. The CDR3, as DNA: TGTGCCAGCAGTTTAGAGACAGGAGGTTACTATGGCTACACCTTC. Translated: CASSLETGGYYGYTF.

The chain couples TRBV3-1 (or the pseudogene TRBV3-2) to TRBJ2-5; D might be TRBD2 (6 bases). Trimming stripped 0 bases from V and 6 bases from J, with 14 bases between. CDR3 length: 15 residues. Germline lookup yields CDR1 LGHDT and CDR2 YNNKEL (reference sequence). The CDR3 bases are TGTGCCAGCAGCCAAGATTTAACTAGCCGGCAGACCCAGTACTTC. Protein sequence: CASSQDLTSRQTQYF.

V and J are TRBV28 and TRBJ2-3, with D possibly matching TRBD2 (6 bases). V was shortened by 3 bases and J by 4 bases, with 8 bases between the two germline ends. This CDR3 contains 13 residues. CDR1 is MDHEN, CDR2 SYDVKM, per germline. The CDR3 nucleotides read TGTGCCAGCAGTTTGCGGGGTCCAGATACGCAGTATTTT. This codes for CASSLRGPDTQYF.